This is a list of T cell receptor beta chains from one sample in a study of CD8+ T cells in alopecia areata. Here immunoSEQ multiplex PCR was the method, and the copy in TCRdb shows in-frame clones only, minus some. This table holds 150,000 to 200,000 clones, roughly 60% found once. Sample: CD4+ T cells sorted from blood, taken around week 50, from a patient treated with tofacitinib. These TCRs come from a human donor with alopecia areata. CDR3s include the opening cysteine and the closing phenylalanine or tryptophan. The D gene is left open where the match is weak. Size values are once, few and many counts, or a class for expanded clones, and some rows have none.

NA	TRBV2	TRBJ1-5	NA	CASISDVHSNQPQHF	TGTGCCAGCATTTCGGACGTCCATAGCAATCAGCCCCAGCATTTT
NA	TRBV29-1	TRBJ1-1	NA	CSGTVRGTTEAFF	TGCAGCGGGACAGTCCGGGGAACCACTGAAGCTTTCTTT
NA	TRBV7-9	TRBJ1-5	NA	CASSLEGSNQPQHF	TGTGCCAGCAGCCTGGAGGGGAGCAATCAGCCCCAGCATTTT
TRBD1	TRBV30	TRBJ2-7	NA	CAWSKGQQQYF	TGTGCCTGGAGTAAGGGACAGCAGCAGTACTTC
TRBD1	TRBV6-5	TRBJ1-2	NA	CASSANGQGYGSYTF	TGTGCCAGCAGTGCCAATGGACAGGGGTATGGTAGCTACACCTTC
TRBD1	TRBV9	TRBJ2-1	NA	CASSVVGQVYNEQFF	TGTGCCAGCAGCGTAGTGGGACAGGTATACAATGAGCAGTTCTTC
TRBD1	TRBV25-1	TRBJ2-7	NA	CASRETGGAYEQYF	TGTGCCAGCAGGGAGACAGGGGGCGCGTACGAGCAGTACTTC
NA	TRBV5-4	TRBJ1-1	NA	CASSLGGNTEAFF	TGTGCCAGCAGCTTGGGGGGGAACACTGAAGCTTTCTTT
NA	TRBV30	TRBJ2-2	few	CAWSDANTGELFF	TGTGCCTGGAGCGACGCGAACACCGGGGAGCTGTTTTTT
NA	TRBV9	TRBJ1-6	few	CASSVDGLDSPLHF	TGTGCCAGCAGCGTAGATGGGCTTGATTCACCCCTCCACTTT
TRBD1	TRBV29-1	TRBJ2-3	NA	CSGRQGVTDTQYF	TGCAGCGGACGACAGGGCGTCACAGATACGCAGTATTTT
NA	TRBV5-4	TRBJ2-5	NA	CASSQEPGQETQHF	TGTGCCAGCAGCCAAGAGCCCGGGCAAGAGACCCAGCACTTC
NA	TRBV11-2	TRBJ2-5	once	CASSRPLGRGWDQETQYF	TGTGCCAGCAGCCGACCCCTCGGCAGGGGTTGGGACCAAGAGACCCAGTACTTC
NA	TRBV29-1	TRBJ2-3	NA	CSVAQQGTDTQYF	TGCAGCGTTGCACAACAGGGCACAGATACGCAGTATTTT
NA	TRBV30	TRBJ1-5	NA	CAWRNPGGNQPQHF	TGTGCCTGGAGGAATCCAGGAGGCAATCAGCCCCAGCATTTT
NA	TRBV19	TRBJ2-3	NA	CASSLPFGGRTDTQYF	TGTGCCAGTAGCCTCCCGTTCGGGGGGCGAACAGATACGCAGTATTTT
TRBD2	TRBV7-2	TRBJ2-3	NA	CASSPQGRGDTQYF	TGTGCCAGCAGCCCCCAAGGGAGGGGAGATACGCAGTATTTT
TRBD1	TRBV14	TRBJ1-6	many	CASSQGQGYSPLHF	TGTGCCAGCAGCCAAGGACAGGGATATTCACCCCTCCACTTT
TRBD1	TRBV7-9	TRBJ2-7	NA	CASSFPGQGYEQYF	TGTGCCAGCAGCTTCCCGGGACAGGGCTACGAGCAGTACTTC
TRBD2	TRBV4-2	TRBJ2-3	NA	CASSQDTSGGSTDTQYF	TGTGCCAGCAGCCAAGATACTAGCGGGGGGAGCACAGATACGCAGTATTTT
TRBD2	TRBV27	TRBJ2-7	NA	CASRGRRGGFYEQYF	TGTGCCTCCAGGGGACGGCGCGGGGGGTTCTACGAGCAGTACTTC
NA	TRBV29-1	TRBJ2-7	NA	CSVARAGAYEQYF	TGCAGCGTTGCCAGGGCAGGGGCCTACGAGCAGTACTTC
TRBD2	TRBV7-2	TRBJ2-1	NA	CASRATSGAYNEQFF	TGTGCCAGCAGGGCAACTAGCGGGGCCTACAATGAGCAGTTCTTC
NA	TRBV6-5	TRBJ1-6	NA	CASSLEGSYNSPLHF	TGTGCCAGCAGCCTAGAGGGATCCTATAATTCACCCCTCCACTTT
NA	TRBV6-1	TRBJ2-5	NA	CASSVSTGNQETQYF	TGTGCCAGCAGTGTTTCGACGGGGAACCAAGAGACCCAGTACTTC